Each of the 26 T cell receptor beta chains below was sequenced from the same sample in a study of T cells in women clearing cervical HPV infection. Assay: immunoSEQ multiplex PCR; the TCRdb copy retains only in-frame clones and omits some. The sample includes tens of thousands of clones. The sequenced sample was blood buffy coat. These receptors all stem from a woman between 18 and 70 years old with a cervical HPV16 infection that either progressed to CIN3+ or cleared (not recorded which).

In regard to this clone: Read sequence stops 3 residues before the CDR3 end, and the germline J gene provides the missing end. The V call is TRBV30, the J call TRBJ1-2, with 8 bases identical to TRBD1. This CDR3 has 12 residues. V was clipped by 3 bases and J by 7 bases; unmatched bases: 4. Germline CDR1 reads GTSNPN; CDR2 reads SVGIG (reference sequence). The covered CDR3 bases are TGTGCCTGGAGGGGACAGGATCGTGGC. It encodes CAWRGQDRG. The whole CDR3 region reads CAWRGQDRGYTF.

CDR3 in amino acids: CASSPVGGTDTQYF. CDR3 DNA (partial): TGTGCCAGCAGCCCAGTGGGGGGAACAGATACG. The V and J genes are TRBV7-2 and TRBJ2-3, with D perhaps TRBD2 (6 bases). The missing CDR3 end, 3 residues past where the read stops, is filled in from the germline J gene. CDR1 and CDR2 (germline): SGHTA, FQGNSA. The CDR3 covers 14 residues. Trimming cost V 5 bases and J 3 bases, with 12 bases left between them.

As for this clone: The read ends 3 residues before the CDR3 terminus; that terminus is restored from the germline J gene. The chain has TRBV2 and TRBJ1-2, with D hard to call. The CDR3 is made up of 13 amino acids. Germline V gene data show CDR1 as SNHLY and CDR2 as FYNNEI. Trimming took 4 bases from V and 4 from J, leaving 10 bases between them. The covered CDR3 bases are TGTGCCAGCAGTGCCGCAGGCCTCTATGGC. Translated: CASSAAGLYG. The CDR3 in full is CASSAAGLYGYTF.

The CDR3 DNA, read in part, is TGTGCCAGCGGACAGGGGGAAGAGACG. Its translation is CASGQGEET. In full, the CDR3 reads CASGQGEETQYF. J is TRBJ2-3 and V is TRBV18, with 10 bases matching TRBD1. Coverage ceases 3 residues before the CDR3 finishes, and the germline J gene fills in the end. CDR1 is KGHSH and CDR2 is LQKENI in the germline V gene. The CDR3 is 12 amino acids.

About this clone itself: The DNA ends 3 residues before the CDR3 does, and the rest of the CDR3 is filled in from the germline J gene. The V call is TRBV6-2 or TRBV6-3, the J call TRBJ2-3; TRBD2 matches 7 bases. The V gene's germline CDR1 is MNHEY and CDR2 SVGEGT. The CDR3 contains 14 residues. V lost 6 bases and J lost 0; bases outside the gene matches: 3. The DNA read from the CDR3 is TGTGCCAGCAGAATAGCGGGTAGCACAGATACG. Its protein product is CASRIAGSTDT. In full, the CDR3 is CASRIAGSTDTQYF.

In the case of this clone: Sequencing ends 3 residues short of the CDR3 end; the germline J gene provides the rest. This chain uses TRBV5-1 with TRBJ2-7; 9 nucleotides agree with TRBD1. The germline V gene has CDR1 SGHRS and CDR2 YFSETQ. V gave up 5 bases and J gave up 0 bases; unmatched junction bases: 6. CDR3 length: 15 residues. The CDR3 sequence is CASSGQGTSSYEQYF. CDR3 DNA, as far as it was read: TGCGCCAGCAGTGGACAGGGGACCTCCTCCTACGAG.

Concerning this clone itself: The CDR3 goes on 3 residues after the read ends, and that part is filled in from the germline J gene. The chain combines TRBV7-3 with TRBJ1-2, with a weak D call TRBD1 (5 bases). This CDR3 contains 16 residues. The germline gives CDR1 SGHTA, CDR2 FQGTGA. V lost 2 bases, J lost 7 bases, and 20 bases lay in between. The covered CDR3 bases are TGTGCCAGCAGCTTATCGAGCAGCCCCAGAAGGGGTGGC. As protein: CASSLSSSPRRGG. The CDR3, in full, reads CASSLSSSPRRGGYTF.

This chain's CDR3 is CASSLPLQGYEQYF. The sequenced CDR3 bases are TGCGCCAGCAGCTTGCCTCTCCAGGGTTACGAG. The chain links TRBV5-1 to TRBJ2-7; tentatively, D is TRBD1 (5 bases). The read ends 3 residues shy of where the CDR3 ends; the end is completed using the germline J gene. Germline lookup yields CDR1 SGHRS and CDR2 YFSETQ. Trimming left V 1 base short and J 4 bases short, with 12 bases between. The CDR3 loop spans 14 amino acids.

Note on this clone: The CDR3 end is not reached by the read, which stops 3 residues before it; the germline J gene fills it in. The chain uses TRBV10-3 and TRBJ2-1; a possible D gene is TRBD2 (5 bases). The V end was cut by 6 bases, the J end by 7 bases, with 10 bases between. The CDR3 covers 12 residues. Germline CDR1 ENHRY, CDR2 SYGVKD. The covered CDR3 bases are TGTGCCATCAGACTAGTGAGGAATGAG. Its protein product is CAIRLVRNE. The full CDR3 protein is CAIRLVRNEQFF.

About this clone itself: The sequence runs out 3 residues before the end of the CDR3; the remainder is reconstructed from the germline J gene. The chain combines TRBV19 with TRBJ2-5; tentatively, D is TRBD2 (5 bases). The CDR3 has 14 residues. CDR1 is LNHDA and CDR2 is SQIVND in the germline V gene (reference sequence). V lost 1 base and J 3 bases, leaving 9 bases between the germline ends. The CDR3: CASSIAAGKETQYF. The sequenced part of the CDR3 DNA is TGTGCCAGTAGTATAGCGGCGGGTAAAGAGACC.

With regard to this clone: The read ends 3 residues shy of where the CDR3 ends; the end is completed using the germline J gene. The chain links TRBV6-1 to TRBJ1-2; 8 bases map to TRBD1. From germline, CDR1 is MNHNS and CDR2 SASEGT. The V segment lost 4 bases and the J segment 3 bases; nucleotides outside the gene matches: 7. This CDR3 comprises 15 residues. CDR3 bases read: TGTGCCAGCAGTGTGACGCAGGGGGCAGACTATGGC. This sequence encodes CASSVTQGADYG. The entire CDR3 sequence reads CASSVTQGADYGYTF.

To note about this clone: The read terminates 3 residues ahead of where the CDR3 ends, so the germline J gene completes it. The rearrangement uses TRBV6-1 and TRBJ2-5; possible D gene TRBD1, 5 bases. CDR3 size: 13 residues. CDR1 MNHNS and CDR2 SASEGT come from the germline V gene. Deletions cut 4 bases from V and 7 bases from J, with 13 bases between. CDR3 DNA, as far as it was read: TGTGCCAGCAGTGTTTCGCAGGGTGGGACC. Its translation: CASSVSQGGT. Given in full, the CDR3 is CASSVSQGGTQYF.

Details on this clone: The read finishes 3 residues shy of the CDR3 end, and the germline J gene is used to complete it. V is TRBV6-2 or TRBV6-3 and J is TRBJ2-5, with 8 bases identical to TRBD2. The CDR3 contains 15 residues. Germline V gene sequence: CDR1 MNHEY, CDR2 SVGEGT. The V gene end was trimmed by 4 bases and the J gene end by 5 bases; junction bases not matched to a gene: 9. The CDR3: CASSFGLALRETQYF. CDR3 DNA (partial): TGTGCCAGCAGTTTTGGACTAGCCCTCCGGGAGACC.

As regards this clone: The read gets to within 3 residues of the CDR3 end, and the germline J gene fills in the rest. V and J are TRBV6-1 and TRBJ2-2; D is ambiguous. Per the germline V gene, CDR1 is MNHNS and CDR2 is SASEGT. The CDR3 extends over 16 amino acids. V was trimmed by 0 bases and J by 7 bases, leaving 15 bases between them. The CDR3 DNA, read in part, is TGTGCCAGCAGTGAAGCGCCACTCCCCGAAAGCGGGGAG. Its protein product is CASSEAPLPESGE. The complete CDR3 reads CASSEAPLPESGELFF.

Notes on this clone: The read comes to an end 3 residues before the CDR3 does, leaving the germline J gene to fill in the end. The chain employs TRBV11-2 and TRBJ2-5, with a tentative D call TRBD2 (5 bases). The CDR3 has 13 amino acids. V was cut by 2 bases and J by 4 bases, with 8 bases left in between. Germline V gene sequence: CDR1 SGHAT, CDR2 FQNNGV. CDR3 sequence: CASSLWAGETQYF. The CDR3 DNA, read in part, is TGTGCCAGCAGCTTATGGGCGGGAGAGACC.

Note on this clone: Coverage ceases 3 residues before the CDR3 finishes, and the germline J gene fills in the end. The chain employs TRBV2 and TRBJ2-7; D unresolved. V was shortened by 6 bases and J by 5 bases, with 8 bases between the two germline ends. The CDR3 is made up of 11 amino acids. Germline V CDR1 and CDR2: SNHLY, FYNNEI. CDR3 in amino acids: CASRLYNEQYF. The sequenced part of the CDR3 DNA is TGTGCCAGCAGGCTATATAACGAG.

On this clone itself: The read halts 3 residues ahead of the CDR3 end, with the missing end drawn from the germline J gene. The rearrangement joins TRBV20-1 to TRBJ2-6; 7 positions match TRBD2. This CDR3 spans 17 amino acids. CDR1 and CDR2 (germline): DFQATT, SNEGSKA (reference sequence). V was clipped by 5 bases and J by 4 bases; unmatched bases: 14. CDR3: CSAPRPGGGSGANVLTF. The CDR3 DNA, read in part, is TGCAGTGCTCCTAGGCCCGGGGGAGGGTCCGGGGCCAACGTC.

About this clone: Read coverage stops 3 residues before the CDR3 terminus; the germline J gene supplies the remainder. The genes are TRBV30 and TRBJ2-4; D is perhaps TRBD1 or TRBD2 (7 bases each). The CDR3 is made up of 15 amino acids. Germline values: CDR1 GTSNPN, CDR2 SVGIG (reference sequence). The CDR3 loop reads CAWTEQTGEGYGQYF. The part of the CDR3 DNA that was read is TGTGCCTGGACCGAGCAAACAGGGGAGGGGTATGGT.

Concerning this clone itself: Sequencing ends 3 residues short of the CDR3 end; the germline J gene provides the rest. The V call is TRBV5-1, the J call TRBJ2-5; D unresolved. Germline lookup yields CDR1 SGHRS and CDR2 YFSETQ. The V end lost 4 bases, the J end lost 4 bases, and 8 bases lay between the germline ends. CDR3 length: 12 residues. The CDR3 DNA, read in part, is TGCGCCAGCAGCCCGGCTAGAGAGACC. This sequence encodes CASSPARET. The complete CDR3 reads CASSPARETQYF.

About this clone itself: The read comes to an end 3 residues before the CDR3 does, leaving the germline J gene to fill in the end. The chain is built from TRBV29-1 and TRBJ2-7; 9 bases agree with TRBD1. The ends lost 3 bases at V and 3 bases at J; junction bases unmatched: 6. The CDR3 totals 14 residues. Germline V lookup: CDR1 SQVTM, CDR2 ANQGSEA. The DNA read from the CDR3 is TGCAGCGTTGATAGGGGACAGGGTTTCTACGAG. It codes for CSVDRGQGFYE. The CDR3, in full, reads CSVDRGQGFYEQYF.

In regard to this clone: The read finishes 3 residues shy of the CDR3 end, and the germline J gene is used to complete it. V and J are TRBV19 and TRBJ2-1; 7 bases are shared with TRBD2. This CDR3 has 15 residues. The germline V gene encodes CDR1 LNHDA and CDR2 SQIVND (reference sequence). The V gene end was trimmed by 1 base and the J gene end by 4 bases; junction bases not matched to a gene: 4. The part of the CDR3 DNA that was read is TGTGCCAGTAGTATAGCTAGCGGTGGGTACAATGAG. This codes for CASSIASGGYNE. From start to end, the CDR3 is CASSIASGGYNEQFF.

Concerning this clone itself: The CDR3 extends 3 residues past the end of the read, so its final part is completed from the germline J gene. This chain uses TRBV20-1 with TRBJ1-3; the D is unclear. Germline assignment: CDR1 DFQATT and CDR2 SNEGSKA (reference sequence). V gave up 5 bases and J gave up 4 bases, with 12 bases separating them. The CDR3 totals 13 residues. CDR3 loop: CSALLSPGNTIYF. The DNA read from the CDR3 is TGCAGTGCTCTCTTAAGCCCCGGAAACACC.

A word on this clone: The read finishes 3 residues shy of the CDR3 end, and the germline J gene is used to complete it. The rearrangement links TRBV5-1 to TRBJ1-4; D gene ambiguous. V shed 0 bases and J shed 10 bases, with 16 bases lying between them. The germline CDR1 and CDR2 sequences are SGHRS and YFSETQ. This CDR3 is built from 15 residues. The CDR3 DNA, read in part, is TGCGCCAGCAGCTTGGTTGAGGGCCAGTTCGGAAAA. Translated: CASSLVEGQFGK. The CDR3, in full, reads CASSLVEGQFGKLFF.

For this clone: The DNA ends 3 residues before the CDR3 does, and the rest of the CDR3 is filled in from the germline J gene. V is TRBV7-9 and J is TRBJ2-7, with D perhaps TRBD1 (5 bases). The ends were cut back, 4 bases at V and 5 bases at J, with 18 bases in the middle. This CDR3 is 15 amino acids long. CDR1 is SEHNR and CDR2 is FQNEAQ in the germline V gene (reference sequence). The CDR3: CASSSFGLPRDEQYF. Incomplete CDR3 DNA: TGTGCCAGCAGCTCCTTTGGGCTCCCCAGGGACGAG. Drawing the rest from reference TRBV7-9 and TRBJ2-7, the complete variable domain is DTGVSQNPRHKITKRGQNVTFRCDPISEHNRLYWYRQTLGQGPEFLTYFQNEAQLEKSRLLSDRFSAERPKGSFSTLEIQRTEQGDSAMYLCASSSFGLPRDEQYFGPGTRLTVT.

Details on this clone: The read is 3 residues too short to cover the CDR3 end, so that end is filled in from the germline J gene. The chain recombines TRBV7-2 with TRBJ2-5; tentative D call: TRBD2 (6 bases). V shed 5 bases and J shed 7 bases, with 14 bases lying between them. The germline CDR1 and CDR2 sequences are SGHTA and FQGNSA. CDR3 length: 13 residues. The CDR3 protein is CASSPPGEVTQYF. Partial CDR3 DNA: TGTGCCAGCAGCCCTCCGGGGGAGGTGACC. Filled out from reference TRBV7-2 and TRBJ2-5, the complete variable domain reads GAGVSQSPSNKVTEKGKDVELRCDPISGHTALYWYRQSLGQGLEFLIYFQGNSAPDKSGLPSDRFSAERTGGSVSTLTIQRTQQEDSAVYLCASSPPGEVTQYFGPGTRLLVL.

Worth noting for this clone: The CDR3 end falls 3 residues outside the read, so it is completed with the germline J gene. The gene calls are TRBV2 and TRBJ2-1, with D possibly TRBD1 on 5 matching bases. The V end lost 8 bases, the J end lost 9 bases, and 17 bases lay between the germline ends. Germline V gives CDR1 SNHLY, CDR2 FYNNEI. CDR3 length: 13 residues. This chain's CDR3 is CASQGPSDSEQFF. CDR3 DNA, as far as it was read: TGTGCCAGCCAAGGCCCTTCTGACAGTGAG.